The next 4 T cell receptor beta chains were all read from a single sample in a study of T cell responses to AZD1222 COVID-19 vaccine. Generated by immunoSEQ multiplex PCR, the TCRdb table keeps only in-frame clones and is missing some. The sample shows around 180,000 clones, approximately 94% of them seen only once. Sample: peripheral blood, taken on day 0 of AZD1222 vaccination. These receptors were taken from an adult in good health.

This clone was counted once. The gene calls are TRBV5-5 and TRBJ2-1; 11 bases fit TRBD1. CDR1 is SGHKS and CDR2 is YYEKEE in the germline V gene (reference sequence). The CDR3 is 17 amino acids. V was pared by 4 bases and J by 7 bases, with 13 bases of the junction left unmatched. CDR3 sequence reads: CASSEITGTGGGNEQFF. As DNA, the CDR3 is TGTGCCAGCAGCGAAATTACCGGGACAGGGGGTGGGAATGAGCAGTTCTTC.

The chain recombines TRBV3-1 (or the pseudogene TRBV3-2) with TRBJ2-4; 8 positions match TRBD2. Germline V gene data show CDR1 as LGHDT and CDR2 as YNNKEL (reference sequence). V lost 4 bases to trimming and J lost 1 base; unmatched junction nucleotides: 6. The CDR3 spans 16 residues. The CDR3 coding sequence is TGTGCCAGCAGCCTCGGGGGGGGTGCGGCCAAAAACATTCAGTACTTC. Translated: CASSLGGGAAKNIQYF.

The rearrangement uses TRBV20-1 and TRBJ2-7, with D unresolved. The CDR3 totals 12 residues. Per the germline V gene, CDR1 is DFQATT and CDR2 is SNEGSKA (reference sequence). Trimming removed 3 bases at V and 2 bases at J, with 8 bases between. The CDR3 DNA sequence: TGCAGTGCTAGTAGTCTACCCTACGAGCAGTACTTC. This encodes CSASSLPYEQYF.

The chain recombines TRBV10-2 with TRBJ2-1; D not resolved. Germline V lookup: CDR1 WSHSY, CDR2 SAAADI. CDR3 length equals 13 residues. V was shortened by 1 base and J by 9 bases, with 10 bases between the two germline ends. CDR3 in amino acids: CASSELRGAEQFF. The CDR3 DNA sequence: TGCGCCAGCAGTGAGTTGCGCGGCGCTGAGCAGTTCTTC.